The 19 T cell receptor beta chains listed next were all sequenced from one sample in a study of cytomegalovirus exposure and HLA in healthy donors. The PCR ran on 60 Vbeta and 13 Jbeta primers. Produced via immunoSEQ multiplex PCR; TCRdb's table is partial and in-frame only. The sample lists 140,000 to 150,000 clones, approximately 80% occurring once. Sequenced material: PBMCs. These TCRs come from a male donor in good health and CMV-seronegative.

The rearrangement uses TRBV2 and TRBJ2-2; D might be TRBD1 (5 bases). In germline, CDR1 is SNHLY, CDR2 FYNNEI. The CDR3 consists of 16 residues. The V and J ends lost 5 bases and 0 bases respectively, with 13 bases between them. DNA for the CDR3: TGTGCCAGCAGTTTGCGCAGGGCTGCGAACACCGGGGAGCTGTTTTTT. As protein: CASSLRRAANTGELFF.

The rearrangement uses TRBV28 and TRBJ2-7; tentatively, D is TRBD1 (5 bases). CDR3 size: 14 residues. The V gene lost 7 bases and the J gene lost 3 bases, with 16 bases spanning the gap. Germline V CDR1 and CDR2: MDHEN, SYDVKM. The CDR3 sequence: CASNRAGQNYEQYF. CDR3 nucleotide sequence: TGTGCCAGCAATCGGGCAGGACAAAACTACGAGCAGTACTTC.

This clone was counted a few times. The chain combines TRBV7-6 with TRBJ1-5; 9 positions match TRBD1. CDR1 is SGHVS, CDR2 FNYEAQ, per germline. The ends lost 5 bases at V and 2 bases at J; junction bases unmatched: 7. This CDR3 is built from 16 residues. The CDR3 is CASSLGTGRGNQPQHF. The DNA for the CDR3 is TGTGCCAGCAGCCTAGGGACAGGGAGAGGCAATCAGCCCCAGCATTTT.

CDR3 sequence reads: CASSSTDRGGNTIYF. CDR3 nucleotide sequence: TGTGCCAGCAGCAGTACGGACAGGGGAGGAAACACCATATATTTT. The chain employs TRBV21-1 and TRBJ1-3; TRBD1 is the table's D call, not checked against the DNA. TRBV21-1 is an annotated pseudogene. This CDR3 region has 15 residues.

The chain uses TRBV6-5 and TRBJ2-1, with TRBD2 matching over 12 bases. V dropped 4 bases and J dropped 7; count of bases not matched to a gene: 5. CDR3 length: 15 residues. Germline V lookup: CDR1 MNHEY, CDR2 SVGAGI. For the CDR3, the DNA is TGTGCCAGCAGTTCTAGCGGGGGGGCCGGGAATGAGCAGTTCTTC. Protein product: CASSSSGGAGNEQFF.

V usage is TRBV19 and J usage is TRBJ2-5, with 10 bases matching TRBD2. After removal of 6 bases from V and 4 bases from J, the junction contained 8 bases not matched to a gene. The CDR3 runs to 15 residues. CDR1 is LNHDA, CDR2 SQIVND, per germline (reference sequence). The CDR3 reads CASSRKRGGGETQYF. The CDR3 DNA reads TGTGCCAGTAGCCGGAAGCGGGGGGGCGGAGAGACCCAGTACTTC.

This rearrangement joins TRBV9 to TRBJ1-6; 7 nucleotides agree with TRBD1. V was clipped by 4 bases and J by 8 bases; unmatched bases: 12. The CDR3 spans 16 residues. Germline V lookup: CDR1 SGDLS, CDR2 YYNGEE. CDR3 amino acids: CASSPNADRVYSPLHF. For the CDR3, the DNA is TGTGCCAGCAGCCCCAACGCCGACAGGGTTTATTCACCCCTCCACTTT.

The chain uses TRBV11-2 and TRBJ2-5; 7 bases agree with TRBD2. The CDR3 runs to 15 residues. Germline V gene lookup returns CDR1 SGHAT and CDR2 FQNNGV. Trimming took 3 bases from V and 5 from J; bases not matched to a gene: 9. CDR3: CASSFGRETIETQYF. The CDR3, as DNA: TGTGCCAGCAGCTTCGGGCGGGAGACGATTGAGACCCAGTACTTC.

The V and J genes are TRBV2 and TRBJ1-2; TRBD1 might be the D (6 bases). V was clipped by 4 bases and J by 7 bases, with 22 bases between them. This CDR3 is 16 amino acids long. In germline, CDR1 is SNHLY, CDR2 FYNNEI. DNA for the CDR3: TGTGCCAGCAGTGGGGGGATGACAGGATCTATGGCTGGCTACACCTTC. It specifies CASSGGMTGSMAGYTF.

The rearrangement links TRBV19 to TRBJ1-5, with TRBD1 as a possible D gene (6 bases). Trimming removed 4 bases from V and 1 base from J, with 8 bases in between. The CDR3 sequence is 14 residues long. The germline V gene has CDR1 LNHDA and CDR2 SQIVND (reference sequence). CDR3 loop: CASSSDRSNQPQHF. As DNA, the CDR3 is TGTGCCAGTAGTAGCGACAGGAGCAATCAGCCCCAGCATTTT. Using reference TRBV19 and TRBJ1-5 for the parts outside the CDR3, the full variable domain is DGGITQSPKYLFRKEGQNVTLSCEQNLNHDAMYWYRQDPGQGLRLIYYSQIVNDFQKGDIAEGYSVSREKKESFPLTVTSAQKNPTAFYLCASSSDRSNQPQHFGDGTRLSIL.

This sequence joins TRBV7-3 and TRBJ2-3; a weak D match, TRBD1 (6 bases). The CDR3 is 14 residues long. The germline V gene has CDR1 SGHTA and CDR2 FQGTGA. V shed 4 bases and J shed 6 bases, with 14 bases lying between them. The CDR3 sequence: CASSSNRDLDTQYF. The CDR3 region has the DNA TGTGCCAGCAGCTCAAACAGGGATTTGGATACGCAGTATTTT.

The chain joins TRBV5-1 to TRBJ2-2; 11 bases fit TRBD1. The CDR3 spans 16 residues. Trimming removed 3 bases from V and 4 bases from J; junction bases left unmatched: 5. Germline CDR1 is SGHRS and CDR2 is YFSETQ. The CDR3 here is CASSSGQGGTTGELFF. The CDR3 nucleotides are TGCGCCAGCAGCTCGGGACAGGGGGGGACCACCGGGGAGCTGTTTTTT.

The rearrangement uses TRBV14 and TRBJ2-3; 10 nucleotides agree with TRBD1. The V gene end was trimmed by 1 base and the J gene end by 4 bases; junction bases not matched to a gene: 5. The CDR3 spans 16 residues. CDR1 and CDR2 from the germline V gene are SGHDN and FVKESK. CDR3 nucleotides: TGTGCCAGCAGCCAAGGGGGGACAGGGGCAGCAGATACGCAGTATTTT. Its protein is CASSQGGTGAADTQYF. Variable domain in full (rest from reference TRBV14 and TRBJ2-3): EAGVTQFPSHSVIEKGQTVTLRCDPISGHDNLYWYRRVMGKEIKFLLHFVKESKQDESGMPNNRFLAERTGGTYSTLKVQPAELEDSGVYFCASSQGGTGAADTQYFGPGTRLTVL.

This clone was seen a few times. The CDR3 DNA reads as TGTGCCAGCAGCCTAGGGCGGGGCTCCTACGAGCAGTACTTC. It codes for CASSLGRGSYEQYF. This chain links TRBV7-6 with TRBJ2-7, with D perhaps matching TRBD2 (6 bases). The CDR3 sequence is 14 residues long. CDR1 is SGHVS, CDR2 FNYEAQ, per germline. V was pared by 5 bases and J by 0 bases, with 11 bases between.

The table lists this clone with a count of one. CDR3 bases: TGTGCCAGTAAACAAGGGAGGGTCGCTGAAGCTTTCTTT. Translated: CASKQGRVAEAFF. The rearrangement uses TRBV19 and TRBJ1-1; no clear D. Germline assignment: CDR1 LNHDA and CDR2 SQIVND (reference sequence). The germline V and J ends were trimmed by 7 bases and 6 bases, with 15 bases remaining between them. The CDR3 runs to 13 residues.

The chain joins TRBV29-1 to TRBJ1-1, with D possibly TRBD1 on 6 matching bases. The CDR3 runs to 10 residues. V was cut by 5 bases and J by 8 bases, with 9 bases left in between. Germline CDR1 is SQVTM and CDR2 is ANQGSEA. The CDR3 DNA reads TGCAGCGTTACAGGGCAAGAAGCTTTCTTT. As protein: CSVTGQEAFF.

The CDR3 DNA follows: TGCAGCGTGGGAGCGGCGGGGTTGGGGAACACCGGGGAGCTGTTTTTT. Protein: CSVGAAGLGNTGELFF. The V gene is TRBV29-1, the J gene TRBJ2-2, with D possibly being TRBD2 (6 bases). The CDR3 has 16 amino acids. The V gene's germline CDR1 is SQVTM and CDR2 ANQGSEA. Trimming removed 6 bases from V and 1 base from J, with 18 bases in between.

The chain couples TRBV5-4 to TRBJ2-1, with TRBD1 identical over 9 bases. V dropped 3 bases and J dropped 3; count of bases not matched to a gene: 16. CDR3 length equals 19 residues. Germline lookup yields CDR1 SGHNT and CDR2 YYREEE (reference sequence). CDR3 nucleotide sequence: TGTGCCAGCAGCTCCCTGTATAGGACAGGGGAGGGTTTCTACAATGAGCAGTTCTTC. Amino acid sequence: CASSSLYRTGEGFYNEQFF.

The chain couples TRBV5-1 to TRBJ2-5; 7 bases align to TRBD1. This CDR3 region has 16 residues. CDR1 SGHRS and CDR2 YFSETQ come from the germline V gene. The J segment lost 3 bases and the V segment lost 0 bases, leaving 8 bases of the junction unmatched. Here the CDR3 DNA reads TGCGCCAGCAGCTTGGCCAGAGCAGGGGGAGAAGAGACCCAGTACTTC. Protein sequence: CASSLARAGGEETQYF.